The present entry profiles one T cell receptor (beta chain) with its context. What it recognizes is unknown. The data were obtained in a study of cytomegalovirus exposure and HLA in healthy donors. The study ran its PCR with 60 Vbeta and 13 Jbeta primers. Sequencing used immunoSEQ multiplex PCR; TCRdb keeps in-frame clones, though not all of them. The sample has 150,000 to 200,000 clones, around three quarters seen once. Points from the study as a whole: In vitro, three CMV-associated chains proved specific for CMV antigens.

The study sampled nominally healthy donors, though unrecorded immune exposures were likely. This CDR3 is 13 amino acids long. Germline V gives CDR1 KGHSH, CDR2 LQKENI. V lost 2 bases and J 2 bases, leaving 7 bases between the germline ends. Source material: PBMCs. This chain connects TRBV18 to TRBJ2-7; the D gene is possibly TRBD1 (5 bases). This receptor was identified in a man aged 50-59 years in good health and CMV-seropositive. The CDR3 sequence: CASSPGAPYEQYF. As DNA, the CDR3 is TGTGCCAGCTCACCAGGGGCCCCCTACGAGCAGTACTTC.